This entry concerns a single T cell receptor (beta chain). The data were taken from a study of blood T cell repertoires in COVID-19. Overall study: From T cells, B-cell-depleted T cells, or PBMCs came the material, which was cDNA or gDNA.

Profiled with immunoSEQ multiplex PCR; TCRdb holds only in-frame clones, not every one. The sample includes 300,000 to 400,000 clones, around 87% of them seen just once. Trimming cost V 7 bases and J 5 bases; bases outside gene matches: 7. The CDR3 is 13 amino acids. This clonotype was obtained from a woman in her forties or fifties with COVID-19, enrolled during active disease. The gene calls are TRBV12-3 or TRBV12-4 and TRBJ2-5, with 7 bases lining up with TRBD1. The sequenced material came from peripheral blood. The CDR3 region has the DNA TGTGCCAGCAACCCTGACAGGGAGGAGACCCAGTACTTC. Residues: CASNPDREETQYF.